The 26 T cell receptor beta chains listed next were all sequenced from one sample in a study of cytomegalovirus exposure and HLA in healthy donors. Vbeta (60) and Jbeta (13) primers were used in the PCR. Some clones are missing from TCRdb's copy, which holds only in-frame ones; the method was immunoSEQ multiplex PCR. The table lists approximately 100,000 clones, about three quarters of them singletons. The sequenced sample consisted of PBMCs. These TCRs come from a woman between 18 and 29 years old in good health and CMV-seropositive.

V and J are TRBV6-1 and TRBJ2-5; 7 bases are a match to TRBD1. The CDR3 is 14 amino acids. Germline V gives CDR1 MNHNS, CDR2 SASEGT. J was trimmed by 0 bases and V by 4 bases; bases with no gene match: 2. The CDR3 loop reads CASSAGQNQETQYF. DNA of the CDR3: TGTGCCAGCAGTGCGGGACAGAACCAAGAGACCCAGTACTTC.

The CDR3 loop is CASSPSGTPNQPQHF. In DNA, the CDR3 is TGTGCCAGCAGCCCCTCCGGGACACCCAATCAGCCCCAGCATTTT. V and J are TRBV27 and TRBJ1-5; TRBD1 might be the D (6 bases). This CDR3 spans 15 amino acids. Trimming took off 6 bases at V and 3 bases at J, with 15 bases between the two ends. Germline assignment: CDR1 MNHEY and CDR2 SMNVEV (reference sequence).

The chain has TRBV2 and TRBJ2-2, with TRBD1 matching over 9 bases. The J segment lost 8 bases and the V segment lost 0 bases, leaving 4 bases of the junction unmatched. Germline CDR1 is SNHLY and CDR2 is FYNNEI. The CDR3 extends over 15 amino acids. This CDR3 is CASSEATGGRGELFF. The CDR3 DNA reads TGTGCCAGCAGTGAAGCAACAGGGGGCAGGGGGGAGCTGTTTTTT.

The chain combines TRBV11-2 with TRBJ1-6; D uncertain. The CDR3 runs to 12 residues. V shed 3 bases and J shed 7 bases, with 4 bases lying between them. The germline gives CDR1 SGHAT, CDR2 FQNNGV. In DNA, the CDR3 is TGTGCCAGCAGCTTGGAGAATTCACCCCTCCACTTT. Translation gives CASSLENSPLHF.

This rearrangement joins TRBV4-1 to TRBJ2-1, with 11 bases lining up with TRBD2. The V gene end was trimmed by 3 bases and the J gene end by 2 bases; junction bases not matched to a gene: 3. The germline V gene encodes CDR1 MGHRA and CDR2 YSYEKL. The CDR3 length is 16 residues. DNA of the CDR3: TGCGCCAGCAGCCATGAGGGACTAGCGGCCTACAATGAGCAGTTCTTC. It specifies CASSHEGLAAYNEQFF.

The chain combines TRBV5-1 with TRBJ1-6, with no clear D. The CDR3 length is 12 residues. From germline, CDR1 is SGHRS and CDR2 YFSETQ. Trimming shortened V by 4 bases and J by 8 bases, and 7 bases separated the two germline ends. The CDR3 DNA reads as TGCGCCAGCAGCAAGAGTGATTCACCCCTCCACTTT. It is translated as CASSKSDSPLHF.

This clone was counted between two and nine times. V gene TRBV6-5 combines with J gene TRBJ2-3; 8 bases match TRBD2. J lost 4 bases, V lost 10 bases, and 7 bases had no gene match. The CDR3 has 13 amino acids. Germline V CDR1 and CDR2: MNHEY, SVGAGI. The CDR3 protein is CAIQAGEADTQYF. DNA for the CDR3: TGTGCCATCCAAGCGGGAGAGGCAGATACGCAGTATTTT.

The CDR3 region is CASSPAGSRSPLHF. In DNA, the CDR3 is TGTGCCAGCAGCCCCGCGGGGTCTCGGTCACCCCTCCACTTT. The chain couples TRBV2 to TRBJ1-6; D gene ambiguous. The CDR3 spans 14 residues. Germline values: CDR1 SNHLY, CDR2 FYNNEI. Between the trimmed V and J ends, which lost 6 bases and 10 bases, there was a span of 16 bases.

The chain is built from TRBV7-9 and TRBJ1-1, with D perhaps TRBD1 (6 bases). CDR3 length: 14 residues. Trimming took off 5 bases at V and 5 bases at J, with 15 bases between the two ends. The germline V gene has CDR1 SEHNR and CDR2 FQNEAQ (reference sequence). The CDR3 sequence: CASSAQGSVTEAFF. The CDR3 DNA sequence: TGTGCCAGCAGCGCACAGGGTTCTGTGACTGAAGCTTTCTTT.

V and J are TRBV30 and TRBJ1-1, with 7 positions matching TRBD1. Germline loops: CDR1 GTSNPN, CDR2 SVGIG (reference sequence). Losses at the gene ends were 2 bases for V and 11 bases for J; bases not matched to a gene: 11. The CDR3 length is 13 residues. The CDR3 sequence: CAWSLGRDRSAFF. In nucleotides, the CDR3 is TGTGCCTGGAGTCTAGGTAGGGACAGATCGGCTTTCTTT.

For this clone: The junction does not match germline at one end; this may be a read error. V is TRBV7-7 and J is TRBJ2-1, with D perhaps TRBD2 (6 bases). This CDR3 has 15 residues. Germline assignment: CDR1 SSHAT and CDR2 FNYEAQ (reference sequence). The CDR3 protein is CASSLDPGEYNEQFF. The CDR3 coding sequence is TGTGCTAGCAGCTTAGATCCGGGAGAATACAATGAGCAGTTCTTC.

The CDR3 DNA is TGTGCCGGGGCGGGGACTAGCGGGAGTTTGTACAATGAGCAGTTCTTC. Protein product: CAGAGTSGSLYNEQFF. The chain joins TRBV30 to TRBJ2-1; TRBD2 aligns across 14 bases. Per the germline V gene, CDR1 is GTSNPN and CDR2 is SVGIG (reference sequence). This CDR3 region has 16 residues. Germline trimming cut 8 bases from V and 4 bases from J; bases unmatched to any gene: 10.

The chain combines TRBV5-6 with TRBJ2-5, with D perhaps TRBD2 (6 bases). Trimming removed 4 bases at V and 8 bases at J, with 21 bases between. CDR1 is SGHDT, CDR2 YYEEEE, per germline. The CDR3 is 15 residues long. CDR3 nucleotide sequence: TGTGCCAGCAGCCCTGGCGTGGACTTGGGGGGTACCCAGTACTTC. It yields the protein CASSPGVDLGGTQYF.

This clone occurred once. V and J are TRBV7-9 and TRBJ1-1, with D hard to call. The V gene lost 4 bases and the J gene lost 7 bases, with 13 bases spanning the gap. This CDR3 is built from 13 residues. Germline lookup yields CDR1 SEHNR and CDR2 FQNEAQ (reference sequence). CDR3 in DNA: TGTGCCAGCAGCTCACCGCTCGAGAATGAAGCTTTCTTT. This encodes CASSSPLENEAFF. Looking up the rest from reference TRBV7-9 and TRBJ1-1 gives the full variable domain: DTGVSQNPRHKITKRGQNVTFRCDPISEHNRLYWYRQTLGQGPEFLTYFQNEAQLEKSRLLSDRFSAERPKGSFSTLEIQRTEQGDSAMYLCASSSPLENEAFFGQGTRLTVV.

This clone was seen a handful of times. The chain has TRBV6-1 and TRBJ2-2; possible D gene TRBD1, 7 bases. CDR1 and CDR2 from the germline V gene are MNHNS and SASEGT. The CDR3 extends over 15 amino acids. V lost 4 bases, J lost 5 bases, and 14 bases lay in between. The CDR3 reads CASSVEQGRTGELFF. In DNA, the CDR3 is TGTGCCAGCAGTGTCGAACAGGGGAGGACCGGGGAGCTGTTTTTT.

The CDR3: CASSGSGRGTYNEQFF. In DNA form, the CDR3 reads TGTGCCAGCAGCGGTAGCGGGAGGGGGACCTACAATGAGCAGTTCTTC. This chain links TRBV25-1 with TRBJ2-1, with 11 positions matching TRBD2. Germline trimming cut 6 bases from V and 2 bases from J; bases unmatched to any gene: 6. Germline CDR1 MGHDK, CDR2 SYGVNS. This CDR3 is built from 16 residues.

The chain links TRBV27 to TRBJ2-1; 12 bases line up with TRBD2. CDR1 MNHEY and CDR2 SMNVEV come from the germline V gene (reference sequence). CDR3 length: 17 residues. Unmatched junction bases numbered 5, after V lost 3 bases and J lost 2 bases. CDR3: CASSFFRTSGTYNEQFF. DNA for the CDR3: TGTGCCAGCAGTTTCTTCCGGACTAGCGGGACCTACAATGAGCAGTTCTTC.

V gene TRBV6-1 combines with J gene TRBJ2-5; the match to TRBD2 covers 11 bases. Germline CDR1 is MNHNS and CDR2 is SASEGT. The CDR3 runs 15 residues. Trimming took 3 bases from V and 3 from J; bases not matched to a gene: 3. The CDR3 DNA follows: TGTGCCAGCAGTGAGGGGACTAGCGGCAAAGAGACCCAGTACTTC. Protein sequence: CASSEGTSGKETQYF.

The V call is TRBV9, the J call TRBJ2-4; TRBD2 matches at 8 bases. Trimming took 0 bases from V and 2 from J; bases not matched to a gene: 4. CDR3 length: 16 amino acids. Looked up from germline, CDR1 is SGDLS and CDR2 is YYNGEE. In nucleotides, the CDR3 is TGTGCCAGCAGCGTAGACGGCGGGAGGACCAAAAACATTCAGTACTTC. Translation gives CASSVDGGRTKNIQYF.

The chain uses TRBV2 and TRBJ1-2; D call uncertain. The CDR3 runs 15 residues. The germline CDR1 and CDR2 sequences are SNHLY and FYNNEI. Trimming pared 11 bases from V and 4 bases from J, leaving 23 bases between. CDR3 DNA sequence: TGTGCCTCTTGGTCGGCAGGCGATCAACCCTATGGCTACACCTTC. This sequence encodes CASWSAGDQPYGYTF.

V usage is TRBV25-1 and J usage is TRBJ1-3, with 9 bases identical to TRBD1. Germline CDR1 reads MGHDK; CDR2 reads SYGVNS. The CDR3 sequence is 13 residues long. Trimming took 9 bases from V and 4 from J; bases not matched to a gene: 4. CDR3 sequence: CASGQGSGNTIYF. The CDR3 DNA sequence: TGTGCCAGTGGACAGGGGTCCGGAAACACCATATATTTT.

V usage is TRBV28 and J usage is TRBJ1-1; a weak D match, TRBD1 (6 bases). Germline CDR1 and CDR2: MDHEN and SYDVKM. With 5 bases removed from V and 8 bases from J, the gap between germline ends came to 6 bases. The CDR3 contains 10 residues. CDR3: CASSDREAFF. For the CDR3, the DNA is TGTGCCAGCAGTGACAGGGAAGCTTTCTTT.

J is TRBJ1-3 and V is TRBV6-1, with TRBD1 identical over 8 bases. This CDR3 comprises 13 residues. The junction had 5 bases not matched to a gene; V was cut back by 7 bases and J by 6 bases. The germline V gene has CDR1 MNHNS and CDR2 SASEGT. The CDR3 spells CASTATGVNTIYF. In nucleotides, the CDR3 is TGTGCCAGCACCGCGACAGGGGTAAACACCATATATTTT.

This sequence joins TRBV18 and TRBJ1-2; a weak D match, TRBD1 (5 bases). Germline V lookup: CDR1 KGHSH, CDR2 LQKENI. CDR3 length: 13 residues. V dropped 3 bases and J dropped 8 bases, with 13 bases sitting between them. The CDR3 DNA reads TGTGCCAGCTCACCCCGAGACAGTGAAGGCTACACCTTC. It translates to CASSPRDSEGYTF.

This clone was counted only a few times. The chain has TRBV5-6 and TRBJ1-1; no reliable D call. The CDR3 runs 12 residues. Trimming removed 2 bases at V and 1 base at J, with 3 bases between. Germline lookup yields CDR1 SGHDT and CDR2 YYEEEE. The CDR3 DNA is TGTGCCAGCAGCTTCTCGAACACTGAAGCTTTCTTT. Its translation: CASSFSNTEAFF.

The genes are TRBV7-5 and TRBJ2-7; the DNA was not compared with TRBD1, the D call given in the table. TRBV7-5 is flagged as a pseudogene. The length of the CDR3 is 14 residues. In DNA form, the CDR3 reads TGTGCCAGAACGACCTTTGACAGGGTCAACGAGCAGTACTTC. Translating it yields CARTTFDRVNEQYF.